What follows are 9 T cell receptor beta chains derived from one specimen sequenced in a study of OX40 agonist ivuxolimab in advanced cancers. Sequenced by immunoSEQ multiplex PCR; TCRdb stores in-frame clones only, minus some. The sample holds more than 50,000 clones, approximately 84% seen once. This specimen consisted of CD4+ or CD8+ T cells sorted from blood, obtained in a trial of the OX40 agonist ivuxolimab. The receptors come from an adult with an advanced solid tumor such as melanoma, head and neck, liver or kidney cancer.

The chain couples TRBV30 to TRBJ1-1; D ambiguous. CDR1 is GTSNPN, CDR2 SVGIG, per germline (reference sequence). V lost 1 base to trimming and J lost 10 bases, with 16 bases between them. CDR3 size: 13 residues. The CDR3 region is CAWSALAQGGAFF. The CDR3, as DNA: TGTGCCTGGAGTGCTCTAGCGCAAGGAGGAGCTTTCTTT.

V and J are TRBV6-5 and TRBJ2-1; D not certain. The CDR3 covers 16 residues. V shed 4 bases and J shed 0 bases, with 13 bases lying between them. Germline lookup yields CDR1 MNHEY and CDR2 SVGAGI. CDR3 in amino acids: CASSFRTQSSYNEQFF. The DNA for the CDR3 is TGTGCCAGCAGTTTCCGGACCCAAAGCTCCTACAATGAGCAGTTCTTC.

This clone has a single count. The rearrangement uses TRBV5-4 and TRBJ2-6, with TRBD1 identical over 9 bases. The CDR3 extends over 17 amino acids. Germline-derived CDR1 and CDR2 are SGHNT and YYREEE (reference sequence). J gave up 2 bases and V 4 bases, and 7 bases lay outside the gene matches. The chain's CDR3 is CASSTGTGNPGANVLTF. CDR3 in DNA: TGTGCCAGCAGCACCGGGACAGGGAACCCTGGGGCCAACGTCCTGACTTTC.

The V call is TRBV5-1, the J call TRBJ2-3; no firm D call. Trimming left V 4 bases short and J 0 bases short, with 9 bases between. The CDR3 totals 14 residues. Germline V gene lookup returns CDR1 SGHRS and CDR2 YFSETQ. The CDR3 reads CASSLGQSTDTQYF. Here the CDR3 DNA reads TGCGCCAGCAGCCTGGGTCAAAGCACAGATACGCAGTATTTT.

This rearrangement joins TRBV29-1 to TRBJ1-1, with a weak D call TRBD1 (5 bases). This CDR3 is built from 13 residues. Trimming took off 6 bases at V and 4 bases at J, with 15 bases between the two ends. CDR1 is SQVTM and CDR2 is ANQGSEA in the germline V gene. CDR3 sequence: CSVLMGRSTEAFF. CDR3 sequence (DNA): TGCAGCGTCCTAATGGGACGGAGCACTGAAGCTTTCTTT. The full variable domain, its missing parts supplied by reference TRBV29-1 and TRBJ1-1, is SAVISQKPSRDICQRGTSLTIQCQVDSQVTMMFWYRQQPGQSLTLIATANQGSEATYESGFVIDKFPISRPNLTFSTLTVSNMSPEDSSIYLCSVLMGRSTEAFFGQGTRLTVV.

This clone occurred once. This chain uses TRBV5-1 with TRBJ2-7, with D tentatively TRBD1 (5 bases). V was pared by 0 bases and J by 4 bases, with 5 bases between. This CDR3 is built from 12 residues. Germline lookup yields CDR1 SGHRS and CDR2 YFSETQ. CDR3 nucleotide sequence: TGCGCCAGCAGCTTGGGGACATACGAGCAGTACTTC. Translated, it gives CASSLGTYEQYF.

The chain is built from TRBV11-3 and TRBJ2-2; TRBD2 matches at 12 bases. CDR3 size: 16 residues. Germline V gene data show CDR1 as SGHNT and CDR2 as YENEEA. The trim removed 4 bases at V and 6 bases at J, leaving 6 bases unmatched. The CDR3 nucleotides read TGTGCCAGCAGCTCGCCTAGCGGGAGGGCCGCCGGGGAGCTGTTTTTT. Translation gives CASSSPSGRAAGELFF.

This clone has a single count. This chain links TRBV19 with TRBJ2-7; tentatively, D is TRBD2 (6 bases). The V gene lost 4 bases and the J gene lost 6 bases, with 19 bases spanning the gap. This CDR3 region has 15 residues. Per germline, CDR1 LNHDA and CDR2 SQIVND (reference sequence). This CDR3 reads CASSNGRDSAREQYF. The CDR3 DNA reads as TGTGCCAGTAGTAACGGACGGGACTCTGCGCGCGAGCAGTACTTC.

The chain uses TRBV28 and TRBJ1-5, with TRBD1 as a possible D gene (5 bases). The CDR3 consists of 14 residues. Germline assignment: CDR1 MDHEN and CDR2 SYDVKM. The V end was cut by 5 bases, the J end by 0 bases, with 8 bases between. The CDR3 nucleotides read TGTGCCAGCAGTCGGGGGGTTAGCAATCAGCCCCAGCATTTT. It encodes CASSRGVSNQPQHF.